This T cell receptor (beta chain) derives from a study of blood T cell repertoires in COVID-19. Study at large: Collection of acute and convalescent COVID-19 samples took place in the United States, Italy and Spain. From T cells, B-cell-depleted T cells, or PBMCs came the material, which was cDNA or gDNA.

Per the authors' pipeline: Reference gene primers were amplified, and this amplification served to estimate nucleated cell counts. Profiled with immunoSEQ multiplex PCR; TCRdb holds only in-frame clones, not every one. That table is the source of V, J and clone size, and D and trimming were worked out from the DNA. Of about 130,000 clones in the sample, about 85% were seen once. The clonotype was recovered from a human donor in a cohort sampled during active COVID-19. Sequences were obtained from peripheral blood.

The CDR3 bases are TGTGCCAGTAGTCTCCCACCAGGGAAACCCTACAATGAGCAGTTCTTC. Protein sequence: CASSLPPGKPYNEQFF. V gene TRBV19 combines with J gene TRBJ2-1; tentatively, D is TRBD1 (5 bases). The ends were cut back, 5 bases at V and 2 bases at J, with 16 bases in the middle. Germline V gives CDR1 LNHDA, CDR2 SQIVND (reference sequence). This CDR3 region has 16 residues.